A single sample gave rise to the 29 T cell receptor beta chains below, sequenced in a study of shared clonotypes between healthy human individuals. Profiled with immunoSEQ multiplex PCR; TCRdb holds only in-frame clones, not every one. The sample includes approximately 500,000 clones, 70% to 80% of them seen just once. Sequenced: PBMCs. These receptors were collected from a woman aged 40 to 55 in good health. Some clones in this sample may be carry-over from other donors' samples.

This clone came up once. The gene calls are TRBV7-2 and TRBJ1-5; the D is unclear. Germline CDR1 and CDR2: SGHTA and FQGNSA. Trimming shortened V by 3 bases and J by 5 bases, and 8 bases separated the two germline ends. The length of the CDR3 is 13 residues. CDR3 coding DNA: TGTGCCAGCAGCTTTCTTAACGATCAGCCCCAGCATTTT. Amino acids: CASSFLNDQPQHF.

This clone was seen only once. CDR3 in DNA: TGCGCCAGCAGCTTGGGGTATAACTATGGCTACACCTTC. As protein: CASSLGYNYGYTF. The chain employs TRBV5-1 and TRBJ1-2; D is unresolved. This CDR3 is 13 amino acids long. CDR1 and CDR2 from the germline V gene are SGHRS and YFSETQ. Between the trimmed V and J ends, which lost 0 bases and 1 base, there was a span of 4 bases.

V is TRBV10-1 and J is TRBJ2-1, with TRBD2 matching over 7 bases. The ends lost 2 bases at V and 1 base at J; junction bases unmatched: 11. CDR1 is WNHNN, CDR2 SYGVQD, per germline (reference sequence). This CDR3 comprises 18 residues. CDR3 amino acids: CASSERAASGESYNEQFF. The CDR3 nucleotides read TGCGCCAGCAGTGAGAGGGCGGCTAGCGGTGAGTCCTACAATGAGCAGTTCTTC.

The chain links TRBV5-8 to TRBJ1-3; the D is unclear. Between the trimmed V and J ends, which lost 0 bases and 0 bases, there was a span of 10 bases. This CDR3 is built from 16 residues. The germline V gene encodes CDR1 SGHTS and CDR2 YDEGEE. The CDR3 DNA reads as TGTGCCAGCAGCTTGGGGCAGGCGCTCTCTGGAAACACCATATATTTT. It codes for CASSLGQALSGNTIYF.

This clone was seen repeatedly, ten times or more. The genes are TRBV5-4 and TRBJ2-3, with no clear D. In germline, CDR1 is SGHNT, CDR2 YYREEE (reference sequence). Deletions cut 0 bases from V and 2 bases from J, with 7 bases between. The CDR3 consists of 14 residues. The CDR3 sequence is CASSLDPATDTQYF. The DNA for the CDR3 is TGTGCCAGCAGCTTGGATCCTGCCACAGATACGCAGTATTTT.

This chain's CDR3 is CASSRQPGGYEQYF. CDR3 nucleotide sequence: TGTGCCAGCAGCCGACAGCCTGGGGGCTACGAGCAGTACTTC. This chain joins TRBV5-5 and TRBJ2-7; tentatively, D is TRBD1 or TRBD2 (5 bases each). Germline CDR1 and CDR2: SGHKS and YYEKEE (reference sequence). V gave up 4 bases and J gave up 3 bases, with 14 bases separating them. The CDR3 consists of 14 residues.

V gene TRBV5-6 combines with J gene TRBJ2-2, with 9 bases matching TRBD1. Germline V gene lookup returns CDR1 SGHDT and CDR2 YYEEEE. With V trimmed by 6 bases and J by 4 bases, 4 bases remained unmatched. The CDR3 is made up of 14 amino acids. The CDR3 coding sequence is TGTGCCAGCAAATGGGGACAGGGCACCGGGGAGCTGTTTTTT. Its translation: CASKWGQGTGELFF.

This clone was counted between two and nine times. V gene TRBV11-2 combines with J gene TRBJ2-1; 7 bases are a match to TRBD2. Germline assignment: CDR1 SGHAT and CDR2 FQNNGV. CDR3 length: 12 amino acids. Losses at the gene ends were 5 bases for V and 10 bases for J; bases not matched to a gene: 5. The CDR3 here is CASSPGTIEQFF. The CDR3, as DNA: TGTGCCAGCAGCCCCGGGACTATCGAGCAGTTCTTC.

The chain uses TRBV4-1 and TRBJ1-1; possibly TRBD1 for D (6 bases). The CDR3 is 15 amino acids. The V gene lost 3 bases and the J gene lost 5 bases, with 16 bases spanning the gap. Germline V gene lookup returns CDR1 MGHRA and CDR2 YSYEKL. The CDR3 region has the DNA TGCGCCAGCAGCCAGTTCGGGGGAGGGGGAACTGAAGCTTTCTTT. Its translation is CASSQFGGGGTEAFF.

This chain connects TRBV6-6 to TRBJ2-7; D ambiguous. V was clipped by 0 bases and J by 1 base, with 7 bases between them. The CDR3 totals 14 residues. CDR1 and CDR2 from the germline V gene are MNHNY and SVGAGI (reference sequence). The CDR3 DNA follows: TGTGCCAGCAGTTACTCGTACCAATCCTACGAGCAGTACTTC. It encodes CASSYSYQSYEQYF.

This clone was counted at least ten times. The chain couples TRBV5-1 to TRBJ2-5; 7 positions match TRBD2. Germline assignment: CDR1 SGHRS and CDR2 YFSETQ. The CDR3 covers 16 residues. Unmatched junction bases numbered 11, after V lost 6 bases and J lost 0 bases. The CDR3 nucleotides are TGCGCCAGCACCCATGGGGCGGGAGTTAACCAAGAGACCCAGTACTTC. Translated: CASTHGAGVNQETQYF.

This chain connects TRBV6-1 to TRBJ2-7; D might be TRBD2 (5 bases). V lost 7 bases to trimming and J lost 3 bases, with 7 bases between them. This CDR3 has 11 residues. CDR1 and CDR2 (germline): MNHNS, SASEGT. The CDR3 protein is CASTRGYEQYF. The CDR3 nucleotides read TGTGCCAGCACTCGGGGCTACGAGCAGTACTTC.

This sequence joins TRBV5-4 and TRBJ2-1; D might be TRBD2 (6 bases). Trimming took 4 bases from V and 8 from J, leaving 13 bases between them. Germline V CDR1 and CDR2: SGHNT, YYREEE (reference sequence). The CDR3 loop spans 13 amino acids. Written as DNA, the CDR3 is TGTGCCAGCAGCAAAGGAGGGCCTGATGAGCAGTTCTTC. This encodes CASSKGGPDEQFF.

V usage is TRBV15 and J usage is TRBJ2-5; no reliable D call. The CDR3 extends over 13 amino acids. V lost 1 base, J lost 1 base, and 4 bases lay in between. Germline V CDR1 and CDR2: LNHNV, YYDKDF (reference sequence). This CDR3 is CATSRAIQETQYF. For the CDR3, the DNA is TGTGCCACCAGCAGAGCTATCCAAGAGACCCAGTACTTC.

Note on this clone: The sample holds other DNA sequences that translate to the same CDR3. The V call is TRBV29-1, the J call TRBJ2-2, with TRBD2 matching 9 bases. Looked up from germline, CDR1 is SQVTM and CDR2 is ANQGSEA. The CDR3 is 14 residues long. With V trimmed by 6 bases and J by 2 bases, 4 bases remained unmatched. Here the CDR3 DNA reads TGCAGCGTCGCGACTAGCGGAAACACCGGGGAGCTGTTTTTT. It yields the protein CSVATSGNTGELFF.

The chain recombines TRBV14 with TRBJ2-5, with 9 bases fitting TRBD1. The CDR3 covers 17 residues. With V trimmed by 1 base and J by 6 bases, 12 bases remained unmatched. Per germline, CDR1 SGHDN and CDR2 FVKESK. CDR3 coding DNA: TGTGCCAGCAGCCAAGGCGCTTGGGACAGGGTTATGAAGACCCAGTACTTC. Translated: CASSQGAWDRVMKTQYF.

This clone was recorded at least ten times. This CDR3 is also generated by other DNA sequences in the sample. The chain joins TRBV7-3 to TRBJ2-1; D is ambiguous. CDR3 length: 11 amino acids. Germline values: CDR1 SGHTA, CDR2 FQGTGA. V was pared by 0 bases and J by 7 bases, with 1 base between. The CDR3 reads CASSLTNEQFF. The CDR3, as DNA: TGTGCCAGCAGCTTAACTAATGAGCAGTTCTTC.

The table lists this clone with a few counts. The V gene is TRBV10-3, the J gene TRBJ1-5; D gene uncertain. Germline values: CDR1 ENHRY, CDR2 SYGVKD. This CDR3 has 13 amino acids. Trimming cost V 9 bases and J 5 bases, with 14 bases left between them. The DNA for the CDR3 is TGTGCCATTCAGCGGGAATCAGATCAGCCCCAGCATTTT. Translation gives CAIQRESDQPQHF.

The CDR3 nucleotides are TGTGCCAGCAGTGGCAACACCGGGGAGCTGTTTTTT. Translation gives CASSGNTGELFF. This chain links TRBV2 with TRBJ2-2; no definite D call. Germline V gene lookup returns CDR1 SNHLY and CDR2 FYNNEI. V dropped 4 bases and J dropped 2 bases, with 2 bases sitting between them. This CDR3 has 12 amino acids.

This clone has a handful of counts. Other DNA sequences of this sample code for an identical CDR3. V is TRBV30 and J is TRBJ1-3; no clear D. CDR3 length: 15 residues. Trimming stripped 2 bases from V and 0 bases from J, with 11 bases between. Germline V gene sequence: CDR1 GTSNPN, CDR2 SVGIG (reference sequence). The CDR3 is CAWSPFLRSGNTIYF. CDR3 nucleotide sequence: TGTGCCTGGAGTCCTTTCCTACGCTCTGGAAACACCATATATTTT.

V gene TRBV5-1 combines with J gene TRBJ2-5, with D possibly matching TRBD2 (6 bases). V was cut by 2 bases and J by 3 bases, with 14 bases left in between. Germline V gene lookup returns CDR1 SGHRS and CDR2 YFSETQ. This CDR3 is 15 amino acids long. The CDR3 protein is CASSLTSPIEETQYF. In nucleotides, the CDR3 is TGCGCCAGCAGCTTAACTAGCCCTATCGAAGAGACCCAGTACTTC.

The chain uses TRBV28 and TRBJ2-5; 7 bases agree with TRBD2. The CDR3 loop spans 15 amino acids. Trimming removed 2 bases from V and 2 bases from J; junction bases left unmatched: 5. Germline V lookup: CDR1 MDHEN, CDR2 SYDVKM. CDR3 sequence (DNA): TGTGCCAGCAGTTTAGGGGGGGGTTTTCAAGAGACCCAGTACTTC. Protein sequence: CASSLGGGFQETQYF.

V gene TRBV4-1 combines with J gene TRBJ2-1; D remains ambiguous. Germline CDR1 MGHRA, CDR2 YSYEKL. This CDR3 is 15 amino acids long. Trimming removed 1 base at V and 7 bases at J, with 14 bases between. The CDR3 DNA sequence: TGCGCCAGCAGCCAAGGAAGGGTCGGCGAGAATGAGCAGTTCTTC. Translated: CASSQGRVGENEQFF.

This clone occurred a few times. The chain carries TRBV7-9 and TRBJ1-2; the D gene is possibly TRBD1 (5 bases). From germline, CDR1 is SEHNR and CDR2 FQNEAQ (reference sequence). Trimming pared 7 bases from V and 1 base from J, leaving 13 bases between. The CDR3 length is 14 residues. For the CDR3, the DNA is TGTGCCAGCAAAACCGCGGGGGTTAACTATGGCTACACCTTC. It is translated as CASKTAGVNYGYTF.

The rearrangement uses TRBV7-9 and TRBJ1-2, with D unclear. Germline CDR1 SEHNR, CDR2 FQNEAQ (reference sequence). CDR3 size: 13 residues. V was trimmed by 2 bases and J by 7 bases, leaving 11 bases between them. In nucleotides, the CDR3 is TGTGCCAGCAGCTTATCAGGTGCGAGTGGCTACACCTTC. As protein: CASSLSGASGYTF.

The CDR3, as DNA: TGTGCCAGCAGCGTGGGGGTCCTTGCCTACAATGAGCAGTTCTTC. Amino acid sequence: CASSVGVLAYNEQFF. The chain has TRBV9 and TRBJ2-1, with D perhaps assigned TRBD1 or TRBD2 (5 bases each). Germline loops: CDR1 SGDLS, CDR2 YYNGEE. V dropped 2 bases and J dropped 2 bases, with 11 bases sitting between them. This CDR3 is 15 amino acids long. Full variable domain (outside the CDR3, taken from reference TRBV9 and TRBJ2-1): DSGVTQTPKHLITATGQRVTLRCSPRSGDLSVYWYQQSLDQGLQFLIQYYNGEERAKGNILERFSAQQFPDLHSELNLSSLELGDSALYFCASSVGVLAYNEQFFGPGTRLTVL.

J is TRBJ2-1 and V is TRBV11-3, with D perhaps matching TRBD2 (6 bases). CDR3 length: 16 amino acids. Trimming took 1 base from V and 0 from J, leaving 10 bases between them. Per germline, CDR1 SGHNT and CDR2 YENEEA. CDR3 loop: CASSLGRDPSYNEQFF. CDR3 DNA sequence: TGTGCCAGCAGCTTAGGGCGGGACCCCTCCTACAATGAGCAGTTCTTC.

CDR3 DNA: TGTGCCGCACGGGGCACGAACACCGGGGAGCTGTTTTTT. This codes for CAARGTNTGELFF. The chain carries TRBV10-3 and TRBJ2-2; perhaps D is TRBD1 or TRBD2 (5 bases each). Germline CDR1 reads ENHRY; CDR2 reads SYGVKD. V was pared by 11 bases and J by 0 bases, with 10 bases between. This CDR3 is built from 13 residues.

V gene TRBV9 combines with J gene TRBJ2-7, with 11 bases that match TRBD2. V was clipped by 0 bases and J by 5 bases; unmatched bases: 4. From germline, CDR1 is SGDLS and CDR2 YYNGEE. CDR3 length equals 15 residues. The CDR3 coding sequence is TGTGCCAGCAGCGTAGGGCTAGCGGGAGGACACGAGCAGTACTTC. As protein: CASSVGLAGGHEQYF.